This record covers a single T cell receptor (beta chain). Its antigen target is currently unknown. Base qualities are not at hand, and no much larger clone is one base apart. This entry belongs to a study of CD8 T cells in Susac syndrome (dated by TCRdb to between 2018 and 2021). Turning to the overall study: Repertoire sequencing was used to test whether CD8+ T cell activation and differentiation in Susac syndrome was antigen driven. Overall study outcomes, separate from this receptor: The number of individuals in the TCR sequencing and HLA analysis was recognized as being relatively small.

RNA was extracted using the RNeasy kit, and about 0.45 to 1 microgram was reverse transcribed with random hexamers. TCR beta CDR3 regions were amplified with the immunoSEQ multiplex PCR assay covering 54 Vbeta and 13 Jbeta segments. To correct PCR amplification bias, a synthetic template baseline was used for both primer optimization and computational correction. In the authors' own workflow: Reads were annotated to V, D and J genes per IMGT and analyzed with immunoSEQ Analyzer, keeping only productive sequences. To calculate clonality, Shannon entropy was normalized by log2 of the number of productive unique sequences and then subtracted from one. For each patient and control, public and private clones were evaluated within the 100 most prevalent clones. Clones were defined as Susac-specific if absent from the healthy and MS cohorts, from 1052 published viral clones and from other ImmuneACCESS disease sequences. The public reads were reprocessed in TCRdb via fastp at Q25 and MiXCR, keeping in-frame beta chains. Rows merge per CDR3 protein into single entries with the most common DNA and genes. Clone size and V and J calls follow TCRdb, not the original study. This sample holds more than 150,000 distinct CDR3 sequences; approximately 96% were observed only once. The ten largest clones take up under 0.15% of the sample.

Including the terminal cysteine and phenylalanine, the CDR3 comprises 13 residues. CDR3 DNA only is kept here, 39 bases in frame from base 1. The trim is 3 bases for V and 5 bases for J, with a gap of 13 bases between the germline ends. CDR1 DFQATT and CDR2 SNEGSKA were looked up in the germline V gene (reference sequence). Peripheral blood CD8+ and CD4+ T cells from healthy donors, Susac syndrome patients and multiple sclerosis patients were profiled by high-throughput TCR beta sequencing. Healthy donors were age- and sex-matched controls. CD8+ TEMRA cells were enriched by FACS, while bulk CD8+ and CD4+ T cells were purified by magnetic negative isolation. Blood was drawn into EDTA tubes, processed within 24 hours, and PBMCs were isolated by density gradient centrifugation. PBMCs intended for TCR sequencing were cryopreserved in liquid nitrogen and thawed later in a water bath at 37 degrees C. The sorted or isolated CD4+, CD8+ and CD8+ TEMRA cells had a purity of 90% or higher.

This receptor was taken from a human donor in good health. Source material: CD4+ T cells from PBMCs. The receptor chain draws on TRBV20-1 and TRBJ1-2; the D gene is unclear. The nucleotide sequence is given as TGCAGTGCTAGGGTCAGTTCACGGTATGGCTACACCTTC. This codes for CSARVSSRYGYTF.